Shown below are 4 T cell receptor beta chains from a single sample sequenced in a study of shared clonotypes between healthy human individuals. The repertoire was sequenced with immunoSEQ multiplex PCR; TCRdb's copy has only in-frame clones and lacks some. The data hold some 1.5 million clones, with roughly 98% observed a single time. Sequences were obtained from naive CD4+ T cells sorted from blood. Specified subset: CD45RA+ positively selected. Receptors were obtained from a man younger than 40 in good health.

V is TRBV5-1 and J is TRBJ2-7; 7 bases match TRBD2. Germline V gene data show CDR1 as SGHRS and CDR2 as YFSETQ. Trimming at V came to 7 bases and at J to 3 bases, leaving 7 bases not matched to a gene. This CDR3 has 13 amino acids. In DNA form, the CDR3 reads TGCGCCAGCGGGGGGGACGGCTACTACGAGCAGTACTTC. It encodes CASGGDGYYEQYF.

V usage is TRBV10-3 and J usage is TRBJ2-4; 10 bases fit TRBD1. The germline V gene encodes CDR1 ENHRY and CDR2 SYGVKD. The CDR3 length is 16 residues. The J segment lost 0 bases and the V segment lost 4 bases, leaving 3 bases of the junction unmatched. The CDR3: CAISGDRGLAKNIQYF. CDR3 DNA: TGTGCCATCAGTGGGGACAGGGGACTAGCCAAAAACATTCAGTACTTC.

Regarding this clone: This could be a read error, since a much larger clone is one nucleotide away. This sample includes further DNA sequences coding for the same CDR3. The J gene is TRBJ2-6, the V gene TRBV2; D remains unclear. This CDR3 has 14 amino acids. V shed 3 bases and J shed 0 bases, with 3 bases lying between them. Germline V gene data show CDR1 as SNHLY and CDR2 as FYNNEI. CDR3 sequence: CASSDDSGANVLTF. Here the CDR3 DNA reads TGTGCCAGCAGTGACGACTCTGGGGCCAACGTCCTGACTTTC.

The rearrangement links TRBV6-6 to TRBJ2-7, with a possible D match to TRBD1 (5 bases). This CDR3 has 13 residues. Germline V CDR1 and CDR2: MNHNY, SVGAGI (reference sequence). The V end lost 5 bases, the J end lost 3 bases, and 11 bases lay between the germline ends. The CDR3 DNA follows: TGTGCCAGCAGTCCCCGACAGTTCTACGAGCAGTACTTC. It yields the protein CASSPRQFYEQYF.